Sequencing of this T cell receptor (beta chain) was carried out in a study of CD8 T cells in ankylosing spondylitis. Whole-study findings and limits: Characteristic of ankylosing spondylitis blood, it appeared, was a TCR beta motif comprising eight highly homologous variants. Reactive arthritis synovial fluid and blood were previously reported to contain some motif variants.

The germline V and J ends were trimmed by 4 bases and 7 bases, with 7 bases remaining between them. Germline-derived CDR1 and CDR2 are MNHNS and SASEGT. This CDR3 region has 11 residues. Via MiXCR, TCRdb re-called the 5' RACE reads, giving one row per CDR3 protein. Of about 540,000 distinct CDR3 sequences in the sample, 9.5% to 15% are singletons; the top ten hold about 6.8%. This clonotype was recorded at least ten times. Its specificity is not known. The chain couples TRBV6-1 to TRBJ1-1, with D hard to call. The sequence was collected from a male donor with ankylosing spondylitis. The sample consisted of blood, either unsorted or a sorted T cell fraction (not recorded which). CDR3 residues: CASSARLEAFF. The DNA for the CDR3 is TGTGCCAGCAGTGCCAGACTTGAAGCTTTCTTT.